These T cell receptor beta chains were read from a single sample in a study of cytomegalovirus exposure and HLA in healthy donors. Repertoires were generated with immunoSEQ multiplex PCR, while TCRdb's copy carries only in-frame clones and drops some. The table has some 93,000 clones, approximately 60% seen once. Source material: PBMCs. Receptors were obtained from a boy between 10 and 17 years old in good health and CMV-seropositive. Both conserved end residues are part of each CDR3. The D gene is left open where the match is weak. Size tells how often a clone was seen (once, few, many) or the class of an expanded clone, and some rows leave it out.

d_gene: -; v_gene: TRBV28; abundance: -; j_gene: TRBJ2-7; CDR3aa: CASSLWQGEQYF; CDR3nt: TGTGCCAGCAGTTTATGGCAGGGTGAGCAGTACTTC
d_gene: TRBD1; v_gene: TRBV29-1; abundance: few; j_gene: TRBJ2-1; CDR3aa: CSVPGGSGQGRGEQFF; CDR3nt: TGCAGCGTTCCCGGGGGGTCGGGACAGGGAAGAGGTGAGCAGTTCTTC
d_gene: TRBD2; v_gene: TRBV5-1; abundance: -; j_gene: TRBJ2-7; CDR3aa: CASSFSAGDLYEQYF; CDR3nt: TGCGCCAGCAGCTTCTCTGCGGGAGATCTCTACGAGCAGTACTTC
d_gene: TRBD2; v_gene: TRBV7-9; abundance: -; j_gene: TRBJ2-7; CDR3aa: CASSFGGSGSYEQYF; CDR3nt: TGTGCCAGCAGCTTCGGCGGGAGTGGCTCCTACGAGCAGTACTTC
d_gene: TRBD2; v_gene: TRBV7-9; abundance: -; j_gene: TRBJ2-1; CDR3aa: CASSHLTGTRIDEQFF; CDR3nt: TGTGCCAGCAGCCATCTTACCGGGACTAGAATCGATGAGCAGTTCTTC
d_gene: -; v_gene: TRBV9; abundance: once; j_gene: TRBJ2-5; CDR3aa: CASSVDKGVETQYF; CDR3nt: TGTGCCAGCAGCGTAGATAAAGGAGTAGAGACCCAGTACTTC
d_gene: TRBD2; v_gene: TRBV5-8; abundance: -; j_gene: TRBJ2-1; CDR3aa: CASSLTTGLAGSYNEQFF; CDR3nt: TGTGCCAGCAGCTTGACCACGGGACTAGCGGGCTCCTACAATGAGCAGTTCTTC
d_gene: -; v_gene: TRBV11-1; abundance: once; j_gene: TRBJ1-1; CDR3aa: CASSYWGNTEAFF; CDR3nt: TGTGCCAGCAGCTATTGGGGCAACACTGAAGCTTTCTTT
d_gene: -; v_gene: TRBV29-1; abundance: -; j_gene: TRBJ2-3; CDR3aa: CSVGGAYSTDTQYF; CDR3nt: TGCAGCGTTGGAGGCGCTTATAGCACAGATACGCAGTATTTT
d_gene: -; v_gene: TRBV6-5; abundance: -; j_gene: TRBJ2-2; CDR3aa: CASSRYQANTGELFF; CDR3nt: TGTGCCAGCAGCCGATACCAGGCGAACACCGGGGAGCTGTTTTTT
d_gene: -; v_gene: TRBV21-1; abundance: -; j_gene: TRBJ1-5; CDR3aa: CASSKVVEGVQPQHF; CDR3nt: TGTGCCAGCAGCAAAGTGGTCGAGGGAGTTCAGCCCCAGCATTTT
d_gene: TRBD2; v_gene: TRBV23-1; abundance: -; j_gene: TRBJ2-1; CDR3aa: CASSHTSGTYNEQFF; CDR3nt: TGCGCCAGCAGCCACACTAGCGGCACCTACAATGAGCAGTTCTTC
d_gene: TRBD1; v_gene: TRBV5-8; abundance: -; j_gene: TRBJ2-7; CDR3aa: CASSLGTGRSYEQYF; CDR3nt: TGTGCCAGCAGCTTGGGGACAGGCCGATCCTACGAGCAGTACTTC
d_gene: -; v_gene: TRBV10-3; abundance: -; j_gene: TRBJ1-1; CDR3aa: CAISGDGTEAFF; CDR3nt: TGTGCCATCAGTGGCGACGGGACTGAAGCTTTCTTT
d_gene: TRBD1; v_gene: TRBV5-1; abundance: -; j_gene: TRBJ2-1; CDR3aa: CASSRTGASSYNEQFF; CDR3nt: TGCGCCAGCAGCAGGACAGGGGCCAGCTCCTACAATGAGCAGTTCTTC
d_gene: -; v_gene: TRBV7-2; abundance: -; j_gene: TRBJ2-3; CDR3aa: CASSLSQSYTDTQYF; CDR3nt: TGTGCCAGCAGCTTAAGTCAGTCGTACACAGATACGCAGTATTTT
d_gene: -; v_gene: TRBV5-4; abundance: -; j_gene: TRBJ1-1; CDR3aa: CASSLSTGNTEAFF; CDR3nt: TGTGCCAGCAGCTTGTCGACAGGGAACACTGAAGCTTTCTTT
d_gene: -; v_gene: TRBV4-1; abundance: -; j_gene: TRBJ2-1; CDR3aa: CASSQDRQGGSYNEQFF; CDR3nt: TGCGCCAGCAGCCAAGATCGGCAGGGAGGCTCCTACAATGAGCAGTTCTTC
d_gene: -; v_gene: TRBV5-1; abundance: -; j_gene: TRBJ1-1; CDR3aa: CASSLKQNTEAFF; CDR3nt: TGCGCCAGCAGCTTAAAACAGAACACTGAAGCTTTCTTT
d_gene: -; v_gene: TRBV2; abundance: -; j_gene: TRBJ2-7; CDR3aa: CASSVDHAGEQYF; CDR3nt: TGTGCCAGCAGTGTCGACCACGCGGGGGAGCAGTACTTC
d_gene: -; v_gene: TRBV6-1; abundance: -; j_gene: TRBJ2-7; CDR3aa: CASRTYTYEQYF; CDR3nt: TGTGCCAGCAGGACTTACACATACGAGCAGTACTTC
d_gene: -; v_gene: TRBV18; abundance: -; j_gene: TRBJ2-2; CDR3aa: CASSPRDTNTGELFF; CDR3nt: TGTGCCAGCTCACCAAGGGACACAAACACCGGGGAGCTGTTTTTT
d_gene: TRBD1; v_gene: TRBV30; abundance: -; j_gene: TRBJ1-2; CDR3aa: CAWSLVGTGHGYTF; CDR3nt: TGTGCCTGGAGCCTAGTAGGGACAGGGCATGGCTACACCTTC
d_gene: TRBD2; v_gene: TRBV7-3; abundance: few; j_gene: TRBJ2-1; CDR3aa: CASSSSGLAGNNEQFF; CDR3nt: TGTGCCAGCAGCTCGAGCGGTCTAGCGGGGAACAATGAGCAGTTCTTC
d_gene: TRBD1; v_gene: TRBV7-9; abundance: -; j_gene: TRBJ1-6; CDR3aa: CASRGQGRNSPLHF; CDR3nt: TGTGCCAGCAGGGGACAGGGGCGTAATTCACCCCTCCACTTT
d_gene: TRBD1; v_gene: TRBV19; abundance: -; j_gene: TRBJ1-2; CDR3aa: CASSIGTGRNYGYTF; CDR3nt: TGTGCCAGTAGTATCGGGACAGGGAGAAACTATGGCTACACCTTC
d_gene: -; v_gene: TRBV4-3; abundance: -; j_gene: TRBJ2-7; CDR3aa: CASSQARGNPQYF; CDR3nt: TGCGCCAGCAGCCAAGCAAGAGGGAACCCGCAGTACTTC
d_gene: -; v_gene: TRBV15; abundance: -; j_gene: TRBJ1-5; CDR3aa: CATSRAGAGDQPQHF; CDR3nt: TGTGCCACCAGCAGAGCTGGGGCAGGAGATCAGCCCCAGCATTTT
d_gene: -; v_gene: TRBV27; abundance: -; j_gene: TRBJ2-2; CDR3aa: CASSLFDTGELFF; CDR3nt: TGTGCCAGCAGTTTATTCGACACCGGGGAGCTGTTTTTT
d_gene: TRBD1; v_gene: TRBV5-4; abundance: few; j_gene: TRBJ2-3; CDR3aa: CASSSQGEDTQYF; CDR3nt: TGTGCCAGCAGCTCACAGGGGGAAGATACGCAGTATTTT
d_gene: TRBD2; v_gene: TRBV29-1; abundance: few; j_gene: TRBJ2-7; CDR3aa: CSVEGGLAGVYEQYF; CDR3nt: TGCAGCGTTGAAGGGGGGCTAGCGGGAGTCTACGAGCAGTACTTC
d_gene: TRBD2; v_gene: TRBV30; abundance: -; j_gene: TRBJ2-7; CDR3aa: CAWGTGGAEQYF; CDR3nt: TGTGCCTGGGGTACGGGAGGGGCCGAGCAGTACTTC
d_gene: -; v_gene: TRBV2; abundance: -; j_gene: TRBJ1-5; CDR3aa: CASGGVANSNQPQHF; CDR3nt: TGTGCCAGCGGGGGGGTTGCAAACAGCAATCAGCCCCAGCATTTT
d_gene: -; v_gene: TRBV5-6; abundance: few; j_gene: TRBJ1-2; CDR3aa: CASSEGQRVGGYTF; CDR3nt: TGTGCCAGCAGCGAAGGACAGAGGGTCGGTGGCTACACCTTC
d_gene: TRBD1; v_gene: TRBV4-3; abundance: -; j_gene: TRBJ1-2; CDR3aa: CASSVNGQGANGYTF; CDR3nt: TGCGCCAGCAGCGTCAACGGACAGGGGGCTAATGGCTACACCTTC
d_gene: TRBD2; v_gene: TRBV9; abundance: -; j_gene: TRBJ2-1; CDR3aa: CASSEGLAGSRNEQFF; CDR3nt: TGTGCCAGCAGCGAGGGACTAGCGGGTTCGCGCAATGAGCAGTTCTTC
d_gene: TRBD2; v_gene: TRBV19; abundance: -; j_gene: TRBJ2-3; CDR3aa: CASSIVAGGRTDTQYF; CDR3nt: TGTGCCAGTAGTATAGTAGCGGGGGGGCGCACAGATACGCAGTATTTT
d_gene: -; v_gene: TRBV30; abundance: -; j_gene: TRBJ1-1; CDR3aa: CAWTVGVGGTEAFF; CDR3nt: TGTGCCTGGACCGTAGGGGTGGGTGGGACTGAAGCTTTCTTT
d_gene: TRBD1; v_gene: TRBV27; abundance: -; j_gene: TRBJ1-2; CDR3aa: CASSLTGTGGLYGYTF; CDR3nt: TGTGCCAGCAGTTTAACGGGGACAGGGGGCCTCTATGGCTACACCTTC
d_gene: -; v_gene: TRBV6-5; abundance: -; j_gene: TRBJ1-2; CDR3aa: CASSFRSGHNGYTF; CDR3nt: TGTGCCAGCAGTTTCCGGTCGGGACATAATGGCTACACCTTC
d_gene: TRBD1; v_gene: TRBV7-2; abundance: few; j_gene: TRBJ2-7; CDR3aa: CASSLNGDRGREQYF; CDR3nt: TGTGCCAGCAGCTTAAACGGGGACAGGGGACGCGAGCAGTACTTC
d_gene: TRBD2; v_gene: TRBV19; abundance: few; j_gene: TRBJ2-1; CDR3aa: CASSIGGLYNEQFF; CDR3nt: TGTGCCAGTAGTATCGGGGGGTTATACAATGAGCAGTTCTTC
d_gene: TRBD1; v_gene: TRBV25-1; abundance: -; j_gene: TRBJ1-6; CDR3aa: CASSESGGRSPLHF; CDR3nt: TGTGCCAGCAGTGAATCAGGGGGCCGATCACCCCTCCACTTT
d_gene: -; v_gene: TRBV7-2; abundance: once; j_gene: TRBJ2-3; CDR3aa: CASSPNRTLIVTDTQYF; CDR3nt: TGTGCCAGCAGCCCGAACCGGACACTAATTGTTACAGATACGCAGTATTTT
d_gene: -; v_gene: TRBV7-2; abundance: once; j_gene: TRBJ1-1; CDR3aa: CASSLLGAEAFF; CDR3nt: TGTGCCAGCAGCTTACTAGGCGCTGAAGCTTTCTTT
d_gene: TRBD2; v_gene: TRBV7-2; abundance: once; j_gene: TRBJ2-7; CDR3aa: CASSLVRTSGSEQYF; CDR3nt: TGTGCCAGCAGCTTAGTGAGGACTAGCGGGAGCGAGCAGTACTTC
d_gene: -; v_gene: TRBV19; abundance: -; j_gene: TRBJ2-3; CDR3aa: CASSIGSNTDTQYF; CDR3nt: TGTGCCAGTAGTATTGGTAGTAACACAGATACGCAGTATTTT
d_gene: TRBD2; v_gene: TRBV7-2; abundance: -; j_gene: TRBJ2-1; CDR3aa: CASSFKTGTSGWVNEQFF; CDR3nt: TGTGCCAGCAGCTTTAAAACCGGGACTAGCGGGTGGGTGAATGAGCAGTTCTTC
d_gene: -; v_gene: TRBV1; abundance: -; j_gene: TRBJ2-5; CDR3aa: CTSSQDFGEIQETQYF; CDR3nt: TGCACCAGCAGCCAAGATTTCGGGGAGATCCAAGAGACCCAGTACTTC
d_gene: -; v_gene: TRBV4-3; abundance: -; j_gene: TRBJ2-4; CDR3aa: CASSQDIGVQGWVNIQYF; CDR3nt: TGCGCCAGCAGCCAAGATATTGGGGTACAGGGTTGGGTAAACATTCAGTACTTC
d_gene: TRBD1; v_gene: TRBV12-5; abundance: few; j_gene: TRBJ1-5; CDR3aa: CASGPSGGGQPQHF; CDR3nt: TGTGCTAGTGGTCCTTCAGGGGGAGGTCAGCCCCAGCATTTT
d_gene: -; v_gene: TRBV15; abundance: few; j_gene: TRBJ1-1; CDR3aa: CATSGWGGGNTEAFF; CDR3nt: TGTGCCACCAGCGGATGGGGGGGTGGGAACACTGAAGCTTTCTTT
d_gene: TRBD1; v_gene: TRBV9; abundance: -; j_gene: TRBJ2-7; CDR3aa: CASSPRDSSYEQYF; CDR3nt: TGTGCCAGCAGCCCCCGGGACAGCTCCTACGAGCAGTACTTC
d_gene: TRBD1; v_gene: TRBV6-1; abundance: few; j_gene: TRBJ1-5; CDR3aa: CASSERQGAFSQPQHF; CDR3nt: TGTGCCAGCAGTGAACGACAGGGGGCTTTTAGTCAGCCCCAGCATTTT
d_gene: TRBD1; v_gene: TRBV7-9; abundance: -; j_gene: TRBJ1-1; CDR3aa: CASSETGTGGFTEAFF; CDR3nt: TGTGCCAGCAGCGAAACCGGGACAGGGGGCTTCACTGAAGCTTTCTTT
d_gene: -; v_gene: TRBV7-9; abundance: -; j_gene: TRBJ2-7; CDR3aa: CASSSYSGTYEQYF; CDR3nt: TGTGCCAGCAGCTCCTATTCGGGGACATACGAGCAGTACTTC
d_gene: TRBD2; v_gene: TRBV5-1; abundance: -; j_gene: TRBJ2-1; CDR3aa: CASSFGLAGGPGEQFF; CDR3nt: TGCGCCAGCAGCTTCGGGCTAGCGGGAGGGCCGGGTGAGCAGTTCTTC